This T cell receptor (delta chain) was recovered during a study of gamma-delta chains in newborns, infants, children (dated by TCRdb to the late 2010s). Notes on the research overall: According to the title of the study, polyclonal expansion of innate gammadelta T cells immediately after birth is driven by microbial exposure. Right after human newborns were born, the researchers looked at the way microbial exposure shaped their populations of innate gammadelta T cells.

This sample was sequenced with an Illumina MiSeq. Clone calls in TCRdb were regenerated from the public reads with CATT, after which identical DNA sequences shared one row. The sample yields some 6,500 delta-chain clones; approximately 10% were counted once. Together, the top ten hold around 7.5% of the sample. The CDR3 goes from the cysteine to the phenylalanine over 19 residues. Kept here is only the CDR3 DNA, which spans 57 bases and is read in frame from base 1. CDR1 and CDR2 (GEAIGNYY, EKD) derive from the germline V gene. V is trimmed back by 1 base and J by 6 bases, and the junction contains 19 bases that no gene match accounts for. In regard to this clone: The antigen this receptor binds is unknown. Qualities for individual bases were not recorded, and no much larger clone is one base off.

The chain is assembled from TRDV2 and TRDJ1, with 10 middle bases fitting TRDD3. Material: blood. This clonotype was sampled from a child who was a newborn, infant or young child, either healthy, febrile or measles-vaccinated (not recorded which). The CDR3 protein sequence reads: CACDTLLGTGGSGPHKLIF. The DNA reads TGTGCCTGTGACACACTGTTGGGTACTGGGGGATCCGGCCCGCATAAACTCATCTTT.